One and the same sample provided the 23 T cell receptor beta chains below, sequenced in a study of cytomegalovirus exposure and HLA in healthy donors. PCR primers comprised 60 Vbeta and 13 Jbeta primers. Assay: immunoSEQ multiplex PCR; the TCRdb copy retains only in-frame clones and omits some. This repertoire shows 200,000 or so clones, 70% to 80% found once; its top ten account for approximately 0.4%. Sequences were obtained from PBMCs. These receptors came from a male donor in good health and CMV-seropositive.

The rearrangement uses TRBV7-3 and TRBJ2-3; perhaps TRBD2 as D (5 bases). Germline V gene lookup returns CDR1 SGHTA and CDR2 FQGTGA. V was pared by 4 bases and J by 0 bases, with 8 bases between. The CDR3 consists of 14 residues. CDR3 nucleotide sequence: TGTGCCAGCAGCTCCGGGATGAGCACAGATACGCAGTATTTT. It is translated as CASSSGMSTDTQYF.

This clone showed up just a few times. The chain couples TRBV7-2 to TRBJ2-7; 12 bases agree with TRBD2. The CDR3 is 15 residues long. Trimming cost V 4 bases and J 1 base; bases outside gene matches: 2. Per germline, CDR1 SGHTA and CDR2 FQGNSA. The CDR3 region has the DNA TGTGCCAGCAGCTGGACTAGCGGGGTATCCTACGAGCAGTACTTC. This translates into CASSWTSGVSYEQYF.

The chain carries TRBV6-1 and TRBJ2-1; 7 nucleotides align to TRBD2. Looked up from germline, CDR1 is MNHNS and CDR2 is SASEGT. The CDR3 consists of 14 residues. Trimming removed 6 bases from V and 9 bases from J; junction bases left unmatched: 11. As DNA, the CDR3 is TGTGCCAGCAGCGAGGGACTATGGTACGGTGAGCAGTTCTTC. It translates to CASSEGLWYGEQFF.

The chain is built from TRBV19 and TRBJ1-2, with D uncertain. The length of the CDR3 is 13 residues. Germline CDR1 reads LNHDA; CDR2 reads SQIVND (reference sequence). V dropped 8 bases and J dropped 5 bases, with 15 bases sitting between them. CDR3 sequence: CASSLGLRYGYTF. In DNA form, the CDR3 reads TGTGCCAGTTCTTTGGGCCTACGGTATGGCTACACCTTC.

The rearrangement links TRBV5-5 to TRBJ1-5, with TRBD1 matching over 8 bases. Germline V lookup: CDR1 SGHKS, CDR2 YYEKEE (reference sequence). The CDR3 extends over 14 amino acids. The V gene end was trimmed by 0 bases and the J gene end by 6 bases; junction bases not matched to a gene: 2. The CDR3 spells CASSLAGGSQPQHF. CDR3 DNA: TGTGCCAGCAGCTTGGCAGGGGGCAGTCAGCCCCAGCATTTT.

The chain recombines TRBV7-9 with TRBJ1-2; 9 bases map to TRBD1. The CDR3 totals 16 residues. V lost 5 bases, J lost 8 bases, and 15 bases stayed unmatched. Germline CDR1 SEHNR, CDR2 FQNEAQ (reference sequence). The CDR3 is CASSPTILTGTGGYTF. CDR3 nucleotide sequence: TGTGCCAGCAGCCCTACTATATTGACAGGGACAGGGGGCTACACCTTC.

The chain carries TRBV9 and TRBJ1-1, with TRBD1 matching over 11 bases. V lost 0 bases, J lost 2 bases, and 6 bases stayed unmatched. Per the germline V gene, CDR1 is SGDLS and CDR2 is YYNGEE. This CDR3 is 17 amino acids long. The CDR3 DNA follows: TGTGCCAGCAGCGTAGGGACAGGGGGCTCTGCAAACACTGAAGCTTTCTTT. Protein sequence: CASSVGTGGSANTEAFF.

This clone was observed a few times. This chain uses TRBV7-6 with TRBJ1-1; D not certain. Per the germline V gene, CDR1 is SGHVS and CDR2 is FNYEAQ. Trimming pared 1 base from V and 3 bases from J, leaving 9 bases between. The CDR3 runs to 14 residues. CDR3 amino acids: CASSLGRIHTEAFF. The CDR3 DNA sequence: TGTGCCAGCAGCTTAGGCAGGATCCACACTGAAGCTTTCTTT.

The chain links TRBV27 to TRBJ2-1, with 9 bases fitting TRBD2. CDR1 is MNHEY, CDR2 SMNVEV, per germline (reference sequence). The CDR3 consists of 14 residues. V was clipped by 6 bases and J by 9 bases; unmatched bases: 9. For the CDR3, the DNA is TGTGCCAGCAGCCTGGAGCGGGGGGCTTTTGAGCAGTTCTTC. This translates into CASSLERGAFEQFF.

In nucleotides, the CDR3 is TGTGCCAGCAGCTTAGAGCGTGAGTCCTACGAGCAGTACTTC. Amino acid sequence: CASSLERESYEQYF. The chain has TRBV7-6 and TRBJ2-5; D unresolved. TRBJ2-7 explains the end of the DNA better; the J call may be wrong. Germline lookup yields CDR1 SGHVS and CDR2 FNYEAQ. This CDR3 has 14 residues.

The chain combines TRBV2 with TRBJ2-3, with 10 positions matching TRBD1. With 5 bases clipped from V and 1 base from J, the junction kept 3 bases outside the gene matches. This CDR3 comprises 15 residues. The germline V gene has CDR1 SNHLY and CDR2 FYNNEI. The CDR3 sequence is CASSSDRGRTDTQYF. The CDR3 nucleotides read TGTGCCAGCAGTTCCGACAGGGGGCGCACAGATACGCAGTATTTT. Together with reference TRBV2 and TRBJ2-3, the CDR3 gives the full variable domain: EPEVTQTPSHQVTQMGQEVILRCVPISNHLYFYWYRQILGQKVEFLVSFYNNEISEKSEIFDDQFSVERPDGSNFTLKIRSTKLEDSAMYFCASSSDRGRTDTQYFGPGTRLTVL.

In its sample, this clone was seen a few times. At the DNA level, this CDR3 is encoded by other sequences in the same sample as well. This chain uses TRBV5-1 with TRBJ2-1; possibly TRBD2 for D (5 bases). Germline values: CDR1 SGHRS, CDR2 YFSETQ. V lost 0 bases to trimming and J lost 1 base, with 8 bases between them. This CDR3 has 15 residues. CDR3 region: CASSLVAGSYNEQFF. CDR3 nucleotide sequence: TGCGCCAGCAGCTTGGTTGCGGGTTCCTACAATGAGCAGTTCTTC.

The DNA of the CDR3 is TGTGCCAGCAGTGAATGGCGCAGGGCCCCTGAAGCTTTCTTT. Its translation is CASSEWRRAPEAFF. V is TRBV6-1 and J is TRBJ1-1; D perhaps matches TRBD1 (5 bases). The CDR3 totals 14 residues. V lost 2 bases to trimming and J lost 6 bases, with 13 bases between them. Germline CDR1 MNHNS, CDR2 SASEGT.

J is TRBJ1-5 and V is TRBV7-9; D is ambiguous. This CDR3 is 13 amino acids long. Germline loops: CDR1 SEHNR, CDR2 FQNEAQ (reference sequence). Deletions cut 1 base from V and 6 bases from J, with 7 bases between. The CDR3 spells CASSLGGSQPQHF. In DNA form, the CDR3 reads TGTGCCAGCAGCTTAGGAGGGAGTCAGCCCCAGCATTTT.

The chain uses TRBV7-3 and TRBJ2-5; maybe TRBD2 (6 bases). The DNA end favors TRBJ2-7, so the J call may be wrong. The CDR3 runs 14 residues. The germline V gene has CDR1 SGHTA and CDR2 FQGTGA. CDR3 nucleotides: TGTGCCAGCAGCTTAGGCGGGACTCCTTACGAGCAGTACTTC. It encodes CASSLGGTPYEQYF.

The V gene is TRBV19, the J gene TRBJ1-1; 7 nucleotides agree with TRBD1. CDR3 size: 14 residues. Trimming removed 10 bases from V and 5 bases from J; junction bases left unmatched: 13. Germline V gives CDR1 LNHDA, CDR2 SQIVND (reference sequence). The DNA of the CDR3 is TGTGCCACAGAACCGGGACAGTGGAATACTGAAGCTTTCTTT. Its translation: CATEPGQWNTEAFF.

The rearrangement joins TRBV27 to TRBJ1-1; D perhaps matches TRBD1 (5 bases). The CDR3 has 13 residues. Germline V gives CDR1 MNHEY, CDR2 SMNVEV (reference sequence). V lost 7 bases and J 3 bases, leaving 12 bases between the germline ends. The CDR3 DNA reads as TGTGCCAGCAAGTCCGGGACTCACACTGAAGCTTTCTTT. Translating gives CASKSGTHTEAFF.

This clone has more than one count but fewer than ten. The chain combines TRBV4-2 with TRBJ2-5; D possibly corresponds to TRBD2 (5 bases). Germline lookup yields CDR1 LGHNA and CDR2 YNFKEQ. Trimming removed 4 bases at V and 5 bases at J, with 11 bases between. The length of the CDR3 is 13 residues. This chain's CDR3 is CASSPPGGETQYF. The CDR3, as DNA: TGTGCCAGCAGCCCCCCGGGCGGGGAGACCCAGTACTTC.

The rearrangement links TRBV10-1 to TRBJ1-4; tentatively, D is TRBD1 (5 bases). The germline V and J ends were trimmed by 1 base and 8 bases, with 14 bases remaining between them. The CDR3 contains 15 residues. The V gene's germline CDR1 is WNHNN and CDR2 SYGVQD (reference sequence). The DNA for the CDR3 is TGCGCCAGCAGTGAGTATGTCAGGGTACGAGAAAAACTGTTTTTT. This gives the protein CASSEYVRVREKLFF.

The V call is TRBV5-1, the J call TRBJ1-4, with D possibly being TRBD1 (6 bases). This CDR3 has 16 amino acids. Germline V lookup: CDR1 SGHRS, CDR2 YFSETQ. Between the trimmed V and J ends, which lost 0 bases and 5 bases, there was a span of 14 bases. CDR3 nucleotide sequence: TGCGCCAGCAGCTTGGAAAGTCAGGGGCAGAATGAAAAACTGTTTTTT. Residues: CASSLESQGQNEKLFF. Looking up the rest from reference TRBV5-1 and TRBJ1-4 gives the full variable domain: KAGVTQTPRYLIKTRGQQVTLSCSPISGHRSVSWYQQTPGQGLQFLFEYFSETQRNKGNFPGRFSGRQFSNSRSEMNVSTLELGDSALYLCASSLESQGQNEKLFFGSGTQLSVL.

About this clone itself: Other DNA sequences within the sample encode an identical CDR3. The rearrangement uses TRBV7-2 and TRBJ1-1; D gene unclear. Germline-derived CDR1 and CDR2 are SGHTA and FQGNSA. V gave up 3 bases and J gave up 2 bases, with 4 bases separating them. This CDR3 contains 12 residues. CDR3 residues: CASSFPNTEAFF. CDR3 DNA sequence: TGTGCCAGCAGCTTTCCAAACACTGAAGCTTTCTTT.

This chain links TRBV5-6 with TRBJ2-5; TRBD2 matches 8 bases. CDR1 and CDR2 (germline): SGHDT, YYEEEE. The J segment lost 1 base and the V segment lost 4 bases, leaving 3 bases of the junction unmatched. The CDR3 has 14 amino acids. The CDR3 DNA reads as TGTGCCAGCAGCAAGCGGGGGACCCAAGAGACCCAGTACTTC. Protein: CASSKRGTQETQYF.

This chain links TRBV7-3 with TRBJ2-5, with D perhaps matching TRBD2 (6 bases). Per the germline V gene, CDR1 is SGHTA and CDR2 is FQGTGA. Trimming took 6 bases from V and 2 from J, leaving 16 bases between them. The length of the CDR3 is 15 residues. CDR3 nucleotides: TGTGCCAGCAGTCCGGATCCGGGAGATCAAGAGACCCAGTACTTC. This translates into CASSPDPGDQETQYF.